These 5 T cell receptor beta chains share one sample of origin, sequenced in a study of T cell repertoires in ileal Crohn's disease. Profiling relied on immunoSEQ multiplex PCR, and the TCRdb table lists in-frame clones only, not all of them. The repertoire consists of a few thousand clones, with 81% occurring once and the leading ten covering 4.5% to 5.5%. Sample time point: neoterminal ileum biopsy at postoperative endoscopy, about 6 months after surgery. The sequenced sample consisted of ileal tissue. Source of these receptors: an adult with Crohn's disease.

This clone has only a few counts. The CDR3 nucleotides read TGTGCCAGCAGGTCCGTAGGGACTAGAGGCTCCTACGAGCAGTACTTC. Protein sequence: CASRSVGTRGSYEQYF. The V gene is TRBV5-6, the J gene TRBJ2-7, with 8 nucleotides matching TRBD2. The CDR3 totals 16 residues. V lost 5 bases, J lost 0 bases, and 10 bases stayed unmatched. CDR1 is SGHDT, CDR2 YYEEEE, per germline.

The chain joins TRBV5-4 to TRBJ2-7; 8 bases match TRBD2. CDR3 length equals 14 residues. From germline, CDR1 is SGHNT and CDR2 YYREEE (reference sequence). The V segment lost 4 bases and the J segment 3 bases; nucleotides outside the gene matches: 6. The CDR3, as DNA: TGTGCCAGCAGCGAACAAGCGGGAGTCTACGAGCAGTACTTC. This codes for CASSEQAGVYEQYF.

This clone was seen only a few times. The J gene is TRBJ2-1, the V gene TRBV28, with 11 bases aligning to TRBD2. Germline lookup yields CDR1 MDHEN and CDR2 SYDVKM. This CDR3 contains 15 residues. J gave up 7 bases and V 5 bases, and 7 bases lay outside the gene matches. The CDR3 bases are TGTGCCAGCAGTGTTAGCGGGGGGGCTGTAAATGAGCAGTTCTTC. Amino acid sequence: CASSVSGGAVNEQFF.

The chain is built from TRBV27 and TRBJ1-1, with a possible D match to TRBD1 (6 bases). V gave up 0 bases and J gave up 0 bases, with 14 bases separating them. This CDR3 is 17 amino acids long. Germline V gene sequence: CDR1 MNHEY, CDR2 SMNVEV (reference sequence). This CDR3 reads CASSLSGGGAVNTEAFF. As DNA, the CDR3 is TGTGCCAGCAGTTTATCAGGTGGGGGGGCAGTGAACACTGAAGCTTTCTTT.

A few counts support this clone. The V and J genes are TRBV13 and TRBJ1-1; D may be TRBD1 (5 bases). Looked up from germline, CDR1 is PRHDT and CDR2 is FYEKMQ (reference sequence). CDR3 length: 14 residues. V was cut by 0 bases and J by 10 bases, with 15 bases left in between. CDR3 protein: CASSLGQASWGAFF. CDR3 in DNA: TGTGCCAGCAGCTTAGGACAGGCCAGTTGGGGAGCTTTCTTT.